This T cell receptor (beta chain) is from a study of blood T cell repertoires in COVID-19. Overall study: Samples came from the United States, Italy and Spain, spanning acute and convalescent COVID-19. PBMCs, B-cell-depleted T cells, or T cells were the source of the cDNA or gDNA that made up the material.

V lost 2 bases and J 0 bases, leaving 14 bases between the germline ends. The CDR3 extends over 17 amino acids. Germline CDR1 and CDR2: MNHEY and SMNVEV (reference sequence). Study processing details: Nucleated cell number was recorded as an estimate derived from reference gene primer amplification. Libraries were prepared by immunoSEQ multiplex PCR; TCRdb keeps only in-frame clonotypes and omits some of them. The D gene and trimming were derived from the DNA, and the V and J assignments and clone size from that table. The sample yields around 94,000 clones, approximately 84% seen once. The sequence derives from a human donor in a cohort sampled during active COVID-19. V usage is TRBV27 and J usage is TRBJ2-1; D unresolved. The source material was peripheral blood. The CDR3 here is CASSLTMYRSSYNEQFF. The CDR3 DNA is TGTGCCAGCAGTTTAACGATGTACAGAAGCTCCTACAATGAGCAGTTCTTC.